This record covers a single TCR beta chain. V was shortened by 6 bases and J by 6 bases, with 15 bases between the two germline ends. This CDR3 has 14 residues. Per the germline V gene, CDR1 is SQVTM and CDR2 is ANQGSEA. The protocol was immunoSEQ multiplex PCR, while the TCRdb copy is restricted to in-frame clones and leaves out a portion. The table shows 250,000 to 350,000 clones, with approximately 88% occurring only once. This record belongs to a study of blood T cell repertoires in COVID-19. Turning to the study itself: There were acute and convalescent COVID-19 samples, and they came from the United States, Italy and Spain.

The recovered donors of Cohort 3 showed two negative PCRs, clearance, or symptom resolution. The source is a woman aged 18-30 years who had recovered from COVID-19. This chain connects TRBV29-1 to TRBJ1-6, with D maybe TRBD1 (5 bases). The sample comprised PBMCs or T cells enriched from blood (not recorded which). The CDR3 loop reads CSVKSGQLNSPLHF. The CDR3, as DNA: TGCAGCGTAAAGTCCGGACAACTTAATTCACCCCTCCACTTT.